The 18 T cell receptor beta chains presented below share a single source sample, sequenced in a study of early T cells in non-severe SARS-CoV-2 infection. TCRdb reprocessed the 5' RACE reads via MiXCR and lists one record per CDR3 protein. In the table there are tens of thousands of distinct CDR3 sequences, around 4.1% of which are singletons. Sequenced sample: whole blood. The origin of the receptors is an adult who was a healthcare worker with PCR-confirmed SARS-CoV-2 infection or an uninfected control (not recorded which).

The table lists this clonotype with many counts. V usage is TRBV2 and J usage is TRBJ1-4; 8 bases agree with TRBD1. CDR3 length: 17 amino acids. V shed 1 base and J 7 bases; nucleotides not matched to a gene: 11. Germline V gives CDR1 SNHLY, CDR2 FYNNEI. Here the CDR3 reads CASSEGGQGAIGEKLFF. The CDR3 DNA is TGTGCCAGCAGTGAAGGGGGCCAGGGGGCAATTGGTGAAAAACTGTTTTTT.

This clonotype was picked up a small number of times. The CDR3 sequence is CASSSGQHAADTQYF. The CDR3 DNA sequence: TGTGCCAGCAGCTCGGGACAGCACGCGGCAGATACGCAGTATTTT. This chain links TRBV7-3 with TRBJ2-3, with 7 bases identical to TRBD1. This CDR3 contains 15 residues. Germline CDR1 is SGHTA and CDR2 is FQGTGA. V dropped 4 bases and J dropped 4; count of bases not matched to a gene: 8.

This clonotype was picked up many times. V is TRBV20-1 and J is TRBJ2-3; 13 bases are shared with TRBD2. Germline V lookup: CDR1 DFQATT, CDR2 SNEGSKA (reference sequence). CDR3 length equals 20 residues. Germline trimming cut 0 bases from V and 2 bases from J; bases unmatched to any gene: 14. Here the CDR3 reads CSARENLGLAGVGFTDTQYF. For the CDR3, the DNA is TGCAGTGCTAGAGAGAATCTAGGACTAGCGGGAGTCGGGTTCACAGATACGCAGTATTTT.

This clonotype was seen repeatedly, ten times or more. The V call is TRBV20-1, the J call TRBJ2-7; 7 bases map to TRBD1. Germline V lookup: CDR1 DFQATT, CDR2 SNEGSKA (reference sequence). The CDR3 has 15 residues. V trimming: 0 bases; J trimming: 0 bases; junction bases outside the gene matches: 5. The CDR3 DNA is TGCAGTGCTAGAGATAGCTGGACAGGCTCCTACGAGCAGTACTTC. Its protein is CSARDSWTGSYEQYF.

This clonotype was seen ten or more times. This chain joins TRBV6-1 and TRBJ2-3, with D perhaps TRBD1 or TRBD2 (5 bases each). The CDR3 sequence is 15 residues long. With 2 bases removed from V and 2 bases from J, the gap between germline ends came to 11 bases. Germline assignment: CDR1 MNHNS and CDR2 SASEGT. CDR3 bases: TGTGCCAGCAGTGAATGGGGGATTCTCACAGATACGCAGTATTTT. Its protein product is CASSEWGILTDTQYF.

This clonotype was seen at least ten times. The chain recombines TRBV6-5 with TRBJ1-6, with D maybe TRBD1 (5 bases). In germline, CDR1 is MNHEY, CDR2 SVGAGI. This CDR3 comprises 17 residues. V lost 2 bases and J 7 bases, leaving 18 bases between the germline ends. CDR3 sequence (DNA): TGTGCCAGCAGTTACACCCTCGCGGCAGGGCTAAATTCACCCCTCCACTTT. It codes for CASSYTLAAGLNSPLHF.

This clonotype was seen repeatedly, ten times or more. Germline is not matched at one junction end, which may reflect a read error. The rearrangement joins TRBV6-6 to TRBJ2-3; D gene unclear. Germline CDR1 reads MNHNY; CDR2 reads SVGAGI (reference sequence). CDR3 length equals 11 residues. The CDR3 loop reads CASRSKDTQYF. CDR3 nucleotides: TGTGCCAGCCGCAGCAAAGATACGCAGTATTTT.

In its sample, this clonotype was seen many times. The rearrangement joins TRBV7-2 to TRBJ2-3, with D possibly being TRBD1 or TRBD2 (5 bases each). The CDR3 loop spans 14 amino acids. The germline V gene encodes CDR1 SGHTA and CDR2 FQGNSA. Trimming took 7 bases from V and 0 from J, leaving 11 bases between them. The CDR3 here is CASTQRGSTDTQYF. The CDR3 DNA sequence: TGTGCCAGCACCCAGAGGGGCAGCACAGATACGCAGTATTTT.

By frequency in the sample, this clonotype is medium-sized (0.01 to 0.1%). The J gene is TRBJ1-4, the V gene TRBV29-1, with D hard to call. The CDR3 loop spans 11 amino acids. The germline gives CDR1 SQVTM, CDR2 ANQGSEA. Trimming left V 5 bases short and J 5 bases short, with 6 bases between. The CDR3 nucleotides are TGCAGCGTTTCCGTAAATGAAAAACTGTTTTTT. This codes for CSVSVNEKLFF.

The chain couples TRBV7-2 to TRBJ2-7; no clear D gene. V was trimmed by 2 bases and J by 3 bases, leaving 5 bases between them. This CDR3 is built from 12 residues. CDR1 is SGHTA, CDR2 FQGNSA, per germline. The CDR3 DNA is TGTGCCAGCAGCTTAAGTAACTACGAGCAGTACTTC. Residues: CASSLSNYEQYF. Based on the CDR3 plus reference TRBV7-2 and TRBJ2-7, the full variable domain is GAGVSQSPSNKVTEKGKDVELRCDPISGHTALYWYRQSLGQGLEFLIYFQGNSAPDKSGLPSDRFSAERTGGSVSTLTIQRTQQEDSAVYLCASSLSNYEQYFGPGTRLTVT.

This clonotype was picked up many times. V and J are TRBV11-2 and TRBJ2-2; D ambiguous. Germline lookup yields CDR1 SGHAT and CDR2 FQNNGV. The CDR3 covers 15 residues. The V end was cut by 3 bases, the J end by 2 bases, with 10 bases between. The CDR3 here is CASSFDLLNTGELFF. The CDR3 nucleotides are TGTGCCAGCAGCTTTGACTTACTTAACACCGGGGAGCTGTTTTTT. The full variable domain, with the rest looked up from reference TRBV11-2 and TRBJ2-2, is EAGVAQSPRYKIIEKRQSVAFWCNPISGHATLYWYQQILGQGPKLLIQFQNNGVVDDSQLPKDRFSAERLKGVDSTLKIQPAKLEDSAVYLCASSFDLLNTGELFFGEGSRLTVL.

This clonotype occurred many times. The chain couples TRBV2 to TRBJ2-5; D perhaps matches TRBD2 (5 bases). The V gene's germline CDR1 is SNHLY and CDR2 FYNNEI. The V end was cut by 0 bases, the J end by 4 bases, with 15 bases between. CDR3 length: 16 amino acids. The CDR3: CASSEAPPSAGETQYF. The CDR3 DNA follows: TGTGCCAGCAGTGAAGCGCCCCCGTCTGCGGGAGAGACCCAGTACTTC.

This clonotype has only a few counts. The CDR3 reads CASSSGLHREQYF. The DNA of the CDR3 is TGTGCCAGCAGCTCGGGACTCCATCGGGAGCAGTACTTC. V gene TRBV7-3 combines with J gene TRBJ2-7; D possibly corresponds to TRBD2 (6 bases). V lost 4 bases to trimming and J lost 7 bases, with 14 bases between them. Germline assignment: CDR1 SGHTA and CDR2 FQGTGA. CDR3 length: 13 amino acids.

This clonotype has at least ten counts. The V gene is TRBV20-1, the J gene TRBJ2-7, with D unresolved. The CDR3 extends over 13 amino acids. V lost 6 bases and J lost 5, with 17 bases in between. CDR1 and CDR2 from the germline V gene are DFQATT and SNEGSKA (reference sequence). This chain's CDR3 is CSAAPAKSDEQYF. The CDR3 DNA sequence: TGCAGTGCAGCCCCCGCCAAGAGCGACGAGCAGTACTTC.

This clonotype has a handful of counts. This CDR3 is CASSEPPNMGYEQYF. In nucleotides, the CDR3 is TGTGCCAGCAGTGAACCTCCGAACATGGGCTACGAGCAGTACTTC. The chain employs TRBV6-1 and TRBJ2-7; D is uncertain. Germline lookup yields CDR1 MNHNS and CDR2 SASEGT. Trimming removed 2 bases from V and 3 bases from J, with 14 bases in between. The CDR3 totals 15 residues.

In this sample, this clonotype turned up many times. The chain has TRBV10-2 and TRBJ1-1; 8 bases fit TRBD1. This CDR3 region has 13 residues. V lost 3 bases, J lost 5 bases, and 2 bases stayed unmatched. Looked up from germline, CDR1 is WSHSY and CDR2 is SAAADI. CDR3 bases: TGCGCCAGCAGTGACAGGGGGCAAACTGAAGCTTTCTTT. This sequence encodes CASSDRGQTEAFF.

This clonotype came up a few times. The gene calls are TRBV7-9 and TRBJ2-7; D remains ambiguous. V was clipped by 5 bases and J by 3 bases, with 11 bases between them. There are 13 residues in the CDR3. CDR1 is SEHNR, CDR2 FQNEAQ, per germline (reference sequence). CDR3 bases: TGTGCCAGCAGCCAACGGCAAATCTACGAGCAGTACTTC. Amino acids: CASSQRQIYEQYF.

The CDR3 sequence: CATSSQLGQNTGELFF. CDR3 DNA sequence: TGTGCCACCAGCAGCCAATTGGGACAGAACACCGGGGAGCTGTTTTTT. This chain uses TRBV15 with TRBJ2-2; a possible D gene is TRBD1 (6 bases). The V end was cut by 3 bases, the J end by 1 base, with 12 bases between. The CDR3 contains 16 residues. Germline CDR1 LNHNV, CDR2 YYDKDF (reference sequence).